This TCR beta chain was recovered during a study of shared clonotypes between healthy human individuals. Donors were healthy HIV-negative adults without recently reported acute infections or vaccinations. Donors, without exception, were Caucasian adults residing in Nashville, Tennessee. With regard to this clone: Antigen: not known.

Some clones are missing from TCRdb's copy, which holds only in-frame ones; the method was immunoSEQ multiplex PCR. There are 950,000 to 1,100,000 clones in the sample; around three quarters occur only once, and 0.61% lies in the top ten. Study-wide findings and caveats: The sharing of 4.5% to 5.5% of naive CD4 clonotypes was seen across several donors.

The sample comprised memory CD4+ T cells from PBMCs. Subset: CD45RA-negative fraction. The TCR originated in a man aged 18 to 35 in good health. Some clones in this sample may be carry-over from other donors' samples.

The CDR3 bases are TGTGCCAGCAGCTCAACCTCGCAGGGTTTCACTGAAGCTTTCTTT. It specifies CASSSTSQGFTEAFF. This chain links TRBV7-2 with TRBJ1-1; possibly TRBD1 for D (5 bases). The V end lost 4 bases, the J end lost 4 bases, and 16 bases lay between the germline ends. The CDR3 length is 15 residues. The germline gives CDR1 SGHTA, CDR2 FQGNSA.